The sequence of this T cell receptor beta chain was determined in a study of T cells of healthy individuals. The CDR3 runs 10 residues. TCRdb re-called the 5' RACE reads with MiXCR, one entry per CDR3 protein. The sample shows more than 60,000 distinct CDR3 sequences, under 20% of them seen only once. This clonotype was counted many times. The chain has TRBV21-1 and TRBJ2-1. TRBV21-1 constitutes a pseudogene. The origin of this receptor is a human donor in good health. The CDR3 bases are TGTGCCAGGAAAGATGATGAGCAGTTCTTC. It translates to CARKDDEQFF.